Following are 3 T cell receptor beta chains from one sample sequenced in a study of cytomegalovirus exposure and HLA in healthy donors (dated by TCRdb to 2016 to 2017). The receptor library was made with the immunoSEQ multiplex PCR assay. For the multiplex PCR, a mixture combining 60 forward primers for TCR Vbeta segments and 13 reverse primers for TCR Jbeta segments was used. TCRdb carries this immuneACCESS record with in-frame sequences only. Its versions omit some clonotypes, under half of them owing to an unresolved V gene in the studies checked, with the rest unexplained. A total of some 250,000 clones appear in this sample, more than 75% of them only once. In total, the top ten clones hold around 5% of the sample. The specimen was PBMCs. These receptors were collected from a woman between 40 and 55 years old in good health and CMV-seropositive.

This clone was seen once. The genes are TRBV7-2 and TRBJ1-5, with TRBD1 matching over 7 bases. This CDR3 has 15 amino acids. Germline CDR1 SGHTA, CDR2 FQGNSA. The V gene end was trimmed by 5 bases and the J gene end by 7 bases; junction bases not matched to a gene: 11. The chain's CDR3 is CASSLYSGQNQPQHF. Written as DNA, the CDR3 is TGTGCCAGCAGCCTGTATTCGGGACAGAACCAGCCCCAGCATTTT.

There are a few counts of this clone. This chain joins TRBV5-5 and TRBJ1-4; D call uncertain. V lost 2 bases and J lost 8, with 13 bases in between. Germline V gene lookup returns CDR1 SGHKS and CDR2 YYEKEE (reference sequence). There are 14 residues in the CDR3. This chain's CDR3 is CASSLRWKEEKLFF. For the CDR3, the DNA is TGTGCCAGCAGCTTAAGGTGGAAGGAGGAAAAACTGTTTTTT.

The V call is TRBV11-1, the J call TRBJ2-3, with TRBD2 matching 14 bases. J lost 2 bases, V lost 5 bases, and 3 bases had no gene match. Looked up from germline, CDR1 is SGHAT and CDR2 is FQDESV (reference sequence). This CDR3 spans 16 amino acids. In nucleotides, the CDR3 is TGTGCCAGCAGCCCGGGACTAGCGGGAGTCACAGATACGCAGTATTTT. Protein: CASSPGLAGVTDTQYF.